This TCR beta chain was profiled in a study of PD-1 blockade in classical Hodgkin lymphoma. As for time point: newly diagnosed, previously untreated cHL patient sample. Negative selection with magnets was how CD8+ T cells were isolated from the thawed PBMCs. CDR1 is SQVTM and CDR2 is ANQGSEA in the germline V gene. The V end lost 0 bases, the J end lost 0 bases, and 6 bases lay between the germline ends. The CDR3 runs 14 residues. TCRdb's table, derived via immunoSEQ multiplex PCR, lists solely in-frame clones and lacks some. The sample has tens of thousands of clones, about 86% seen once. The sample consisted of CD8+ T cells from blood. The chain combines TRBV29-1 with TRBJ1-3; D ambiguous. The TCR originated in a human donor with classical Hodgkin lymphoma. The CDR3, as DNA: TGCAGCGTTGAAGATCTCGGCTCTGGAAACACCATATATTTT. It codes for CSVEDLGSGNTIYF.